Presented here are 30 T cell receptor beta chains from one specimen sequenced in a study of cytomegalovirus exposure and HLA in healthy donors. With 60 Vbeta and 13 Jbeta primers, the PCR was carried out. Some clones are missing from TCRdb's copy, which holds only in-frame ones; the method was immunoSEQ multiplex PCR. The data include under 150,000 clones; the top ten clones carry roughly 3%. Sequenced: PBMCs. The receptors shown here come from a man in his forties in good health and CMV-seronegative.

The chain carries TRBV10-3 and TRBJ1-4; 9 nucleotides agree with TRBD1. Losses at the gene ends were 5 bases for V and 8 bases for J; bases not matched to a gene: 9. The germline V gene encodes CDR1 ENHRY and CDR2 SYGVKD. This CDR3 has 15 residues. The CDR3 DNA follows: TGTGCCATCAGTCCGGGACAGGGTGTAGAGGAAAAACTGTTTTTT. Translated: CAISPGQGVEEKLFF.

The CDR3 region is CASSPEVESIYF. CDR3 DNA: TGTGCCAGCAGCCCCGAGGTGGAATCCATATATTTT. V gene TRBV7-9 combines with J gene TRBJ1-3; no firm D call. The germline gives CDR1 SEHNR, CDR2 FQNEAQ (reference sequence). The CDR3 runs 12 residues. The V gene lost 5 bases and the J gene lost 11 bases, with 13 bases spanning the gap.

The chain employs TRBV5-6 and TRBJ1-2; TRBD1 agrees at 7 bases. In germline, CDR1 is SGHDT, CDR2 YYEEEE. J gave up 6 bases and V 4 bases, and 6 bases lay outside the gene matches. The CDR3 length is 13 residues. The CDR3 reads CASSRQGLNGYTF. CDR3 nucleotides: TGTGCCAGCAGCCGACAGGGCTTGAATGGCTACACCTTC. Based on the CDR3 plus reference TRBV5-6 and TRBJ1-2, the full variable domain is DAGVTQSPTHLIKTRGQQVTLRCSPKSGHDTVSWYQQALGQGPQFIFQYYEEEERQRGNFPDRFSGHQFPNYSSELNVNALLLGDSALYLCASSRQGLNGYTFGSGTRLTVV.

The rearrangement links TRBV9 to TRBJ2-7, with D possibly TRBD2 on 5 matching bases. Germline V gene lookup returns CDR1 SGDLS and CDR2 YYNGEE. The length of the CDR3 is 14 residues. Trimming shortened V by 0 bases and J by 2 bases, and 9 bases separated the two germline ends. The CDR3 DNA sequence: TGTGCCAGCAGCGTAGGGCAGACTACCTACGAGCAGTACTTC. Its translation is CASSVGQTTYEQYF.

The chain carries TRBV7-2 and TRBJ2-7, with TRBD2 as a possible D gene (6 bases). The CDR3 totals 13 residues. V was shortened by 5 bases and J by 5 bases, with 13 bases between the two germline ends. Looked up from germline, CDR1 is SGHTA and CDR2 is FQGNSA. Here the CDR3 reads CASSQNRGNEQYF. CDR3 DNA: TGTGCCAGCAGCCAAAACCGGGGGAACGAGCAGTACTTC.

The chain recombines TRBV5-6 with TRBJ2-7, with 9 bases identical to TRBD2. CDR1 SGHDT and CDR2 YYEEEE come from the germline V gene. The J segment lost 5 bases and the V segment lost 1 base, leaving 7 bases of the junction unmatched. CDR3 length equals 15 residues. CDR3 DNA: TGTGCCAGCAGCTTGTTTAGCGGGGGATTCGACGAGCAGTACTTC. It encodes CASSLFSGGFDEQYF. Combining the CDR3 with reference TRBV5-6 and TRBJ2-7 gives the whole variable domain DAGVTQSPTHLIKTRGQQVTLRCSPKSGHDTVSWYQQALGQGPQFIFQYYEEEERQRGNFPDRFSGHQFPNYSSELNVNALLLGDSALYLCASSLFSGGFDEQYFGPGTRLTVT.

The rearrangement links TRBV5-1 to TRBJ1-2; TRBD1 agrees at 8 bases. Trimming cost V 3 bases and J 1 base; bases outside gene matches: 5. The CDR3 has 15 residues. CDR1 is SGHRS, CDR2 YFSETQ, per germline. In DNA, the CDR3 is TGCGCCAGCAGCTCGACAGGGGAGAATAACTATGGCTACACCTTC. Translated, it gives CASSSTGENNYGYTF.

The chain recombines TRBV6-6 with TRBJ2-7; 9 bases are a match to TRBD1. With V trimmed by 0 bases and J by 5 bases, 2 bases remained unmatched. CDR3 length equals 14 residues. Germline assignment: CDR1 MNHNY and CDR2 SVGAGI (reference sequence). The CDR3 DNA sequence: TGTGCCAGCAGTTACTCTACAGGGGGCAACGAGCAGTACTTC. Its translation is CASSYSTGGNEQYF.

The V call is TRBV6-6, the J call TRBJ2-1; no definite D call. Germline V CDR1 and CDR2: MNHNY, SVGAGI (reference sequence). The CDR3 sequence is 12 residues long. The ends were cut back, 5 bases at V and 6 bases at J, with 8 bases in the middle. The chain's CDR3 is CASSTGGNEQFF. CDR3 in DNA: TGTGCCAGCAGTACCGGCGGCAATGAGCAGTTCTTC.

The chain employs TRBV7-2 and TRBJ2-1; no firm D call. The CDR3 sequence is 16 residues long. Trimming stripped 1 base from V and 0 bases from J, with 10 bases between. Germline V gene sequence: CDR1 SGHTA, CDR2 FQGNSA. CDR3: CASSLDGASSYNEQFF. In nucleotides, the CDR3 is TGTGCCAGCAGCTTAGATGGTGCCAGCTCCTACAATGAGCAGTTCTTC.

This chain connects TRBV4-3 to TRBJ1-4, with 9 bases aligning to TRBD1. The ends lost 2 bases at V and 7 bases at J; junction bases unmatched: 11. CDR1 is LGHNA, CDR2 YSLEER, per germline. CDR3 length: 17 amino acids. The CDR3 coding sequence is TGCGCCAGCAGCCAAAGGAAAACAGGGGGCGCGGGTGAAAAACTGTTTTTT. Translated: CASSQRKTGGAGEKLFF.

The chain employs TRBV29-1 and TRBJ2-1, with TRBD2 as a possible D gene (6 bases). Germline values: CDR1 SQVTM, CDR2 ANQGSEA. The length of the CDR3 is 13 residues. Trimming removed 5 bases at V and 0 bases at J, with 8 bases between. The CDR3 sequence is CSVFGSSYNEQFF. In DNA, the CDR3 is TGCAGCGTTTTCGGGAGCTCCTACAATGAGCAGTTCTTC.

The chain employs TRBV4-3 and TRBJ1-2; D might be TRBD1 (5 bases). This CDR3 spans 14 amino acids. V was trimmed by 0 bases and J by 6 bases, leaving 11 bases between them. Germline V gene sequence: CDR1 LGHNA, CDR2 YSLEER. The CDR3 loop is CASSQDKAGDGYTF. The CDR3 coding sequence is TGCGCCAGCAGCCAAGATAAGGCGGGGGATGGCTACACCTTC.

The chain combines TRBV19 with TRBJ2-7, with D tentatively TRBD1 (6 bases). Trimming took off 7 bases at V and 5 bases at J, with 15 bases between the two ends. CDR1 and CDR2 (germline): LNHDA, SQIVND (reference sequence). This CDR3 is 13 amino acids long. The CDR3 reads CASKSRGGNEQYF. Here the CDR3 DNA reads TGTGCCAGTAAATCGAGAGGGGGTAACGAGCAGTACTTC. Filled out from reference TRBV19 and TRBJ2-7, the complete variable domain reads DGGITQSPKYLFRKEGQNVTLSCEQNLNHDAMYWYRQDPGQGLRLIYYSQIVNDFQKGDIAEGYSVSREKKESFPLTVTSAQKNPTAFYLCASKSRGGNEQYFGPGTRLTVT.

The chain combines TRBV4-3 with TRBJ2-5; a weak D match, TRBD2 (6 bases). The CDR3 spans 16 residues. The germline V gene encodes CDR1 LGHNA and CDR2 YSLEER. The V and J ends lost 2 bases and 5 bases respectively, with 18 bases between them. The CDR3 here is CASSQKTRLVGETQYF. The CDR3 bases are TGCGCCAGCAGCCAAAAAACTCGACTAGTTGGGGAGACCCAGTACTTC.

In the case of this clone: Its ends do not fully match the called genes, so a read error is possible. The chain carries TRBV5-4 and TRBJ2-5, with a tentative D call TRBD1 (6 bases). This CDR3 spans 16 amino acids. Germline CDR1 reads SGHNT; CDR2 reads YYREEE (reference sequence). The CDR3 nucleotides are TGTGCCAGCAGCTTGGGTGGGATGGGGGCCCAAGTGACCCAGTACTTC. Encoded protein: CASSLGGMGAQVTQYF.

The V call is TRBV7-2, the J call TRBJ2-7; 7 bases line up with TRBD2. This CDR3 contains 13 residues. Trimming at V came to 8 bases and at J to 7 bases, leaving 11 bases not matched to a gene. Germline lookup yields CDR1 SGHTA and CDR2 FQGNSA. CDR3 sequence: CASGAGVSREQYF. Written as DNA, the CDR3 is TGTGCCAGCGGGGCGGGGGTCTCTCGGGAGCAGTACTTC.

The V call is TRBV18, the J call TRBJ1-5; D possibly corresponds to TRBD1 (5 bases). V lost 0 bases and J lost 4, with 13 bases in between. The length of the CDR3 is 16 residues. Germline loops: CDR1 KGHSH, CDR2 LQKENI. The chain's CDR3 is CASSPPSAGLNQPQHF. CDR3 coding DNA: TGTGCCAGCTCACCACCCTCAGCAGGGTTGAATCAGCCCCAGCATTTT.

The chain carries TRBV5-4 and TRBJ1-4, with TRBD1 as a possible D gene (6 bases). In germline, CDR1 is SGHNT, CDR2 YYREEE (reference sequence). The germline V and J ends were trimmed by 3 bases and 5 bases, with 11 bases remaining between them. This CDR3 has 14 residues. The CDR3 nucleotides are TGTGCCAGCAGCTCAGGGGCCCAGAATGAAAAACTGTTTTTT. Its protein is CASSSGAQNEKLFF.

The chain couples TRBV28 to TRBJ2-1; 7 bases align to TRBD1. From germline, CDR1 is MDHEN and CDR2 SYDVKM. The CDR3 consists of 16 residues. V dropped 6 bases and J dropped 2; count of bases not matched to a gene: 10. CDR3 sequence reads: CASSQQGRSTYNEQFF. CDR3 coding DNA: TGTGCCAGCAGCCAACAGGGGCGTTCCACCTACAATGAGCAGTTCTTC.

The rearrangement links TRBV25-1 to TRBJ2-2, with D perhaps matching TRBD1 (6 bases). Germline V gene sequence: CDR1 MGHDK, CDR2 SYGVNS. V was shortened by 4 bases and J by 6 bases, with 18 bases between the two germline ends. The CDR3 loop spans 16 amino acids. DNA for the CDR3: TGTGCCAGCAGTGGATGGGGGACAAGGGCCCCCGGGGAGCTGTTTTTT. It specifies CASSGWGTRAPGELFF.

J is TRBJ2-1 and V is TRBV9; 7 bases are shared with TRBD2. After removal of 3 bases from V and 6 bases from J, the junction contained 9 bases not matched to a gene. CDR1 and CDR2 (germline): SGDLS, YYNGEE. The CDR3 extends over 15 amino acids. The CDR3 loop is CASSGRDWGGNEQFF. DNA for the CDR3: TGTGCCAGCAGCGGCCGGGACTGGGGGGGCAATGAGCAGTTCTTC.

CDR3 residues: CASSYRGPTNEKLFF. CDR3 coding DNA: TGTGCCAGCAGCTACAGGGGGCCAACTAATGAAAAACTGTTTTTT. The gene calls are TRBV5-4 and TRBJ1-4; 9 bases fit TRBD1. The V and J ends lost 3 bases and 0 bases, in that order; junction bases with no gene match: 0. The CDR3 runs 15 residues. CDR1 is SGHNT, CDR2 YYREEE, per germline (reference sequence).

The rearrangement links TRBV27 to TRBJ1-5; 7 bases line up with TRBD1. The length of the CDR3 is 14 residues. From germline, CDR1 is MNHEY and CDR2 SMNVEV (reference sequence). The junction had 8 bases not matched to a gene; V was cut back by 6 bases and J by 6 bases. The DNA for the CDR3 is TGTGCCAGCAGGATCTCAGGGGGGATTCAGCCCCAGCATTTT. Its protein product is CASRISGGIQPQHF.

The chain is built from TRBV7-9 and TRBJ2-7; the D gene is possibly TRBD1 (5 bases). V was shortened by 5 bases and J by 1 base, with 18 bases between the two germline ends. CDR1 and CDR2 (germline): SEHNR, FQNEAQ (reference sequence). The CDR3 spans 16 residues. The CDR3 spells CASSPTRQFSSYEQYF. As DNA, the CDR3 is TGTGCCAGCAGCCCTACCCGACAGTTCTCTTCCTACGAGCAGTACTTC.

The CDR3 spells CASSPGQGADTQYF. The CDR3 DNA follows: TGCGCCAGCAGCCCCGGACAGGGGGCAGATACGCAGTATTTT. This chain links TRBV5-1 with TRBJ2-3; 10 nucleotides align to TRBD1. The CDR3 length is 14 residues. The junction had 3 bases not matched to a gene; V was cut back by 4 bases and J by 4 bases. CDR1 is SGHRS, CDR2 YFSETQ, per germline.

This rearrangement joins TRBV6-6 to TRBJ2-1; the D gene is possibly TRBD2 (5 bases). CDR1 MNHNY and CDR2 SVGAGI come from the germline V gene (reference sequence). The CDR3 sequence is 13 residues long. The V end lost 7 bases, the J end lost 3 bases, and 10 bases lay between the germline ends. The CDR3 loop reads CASMAGDYNEQFF. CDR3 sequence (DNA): TGTGCCAGCATGGCCGGGGACTACAATGAGCAGTTCTTC.

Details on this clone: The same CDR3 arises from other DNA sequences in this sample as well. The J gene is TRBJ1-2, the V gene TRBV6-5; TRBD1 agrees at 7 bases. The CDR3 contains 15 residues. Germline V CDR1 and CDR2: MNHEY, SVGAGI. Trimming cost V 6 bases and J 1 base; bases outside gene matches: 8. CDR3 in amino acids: CASRSRDSGNYGYTF. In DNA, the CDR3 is TGTGCCAGCAGGAGCAGGGACAGCGGTAACTATGGCTACACCTTC.

CDR3 residues: CAISEYGLAGAAYEQYF. The CDR3 coding sequence is TGTGCCATCAGTGAATACGGACTAGCGGGGGCGGCCTACGAGCAGTACTTC. The chain combines TRBV10-3 with TRBJ2-7, with 13 positions matching TRBD2. Germline lookup yields CDR1 ENHRY and CDR2 SYGVKD. Trimming cost V 3 bases and J 2 bases; bases outside gene matches: 7. The CDR3 has 17 amino acids.

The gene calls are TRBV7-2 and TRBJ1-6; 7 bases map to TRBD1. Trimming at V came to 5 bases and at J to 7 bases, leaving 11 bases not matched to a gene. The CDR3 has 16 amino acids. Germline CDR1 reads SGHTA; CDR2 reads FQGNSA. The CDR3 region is CASSPETGRLNSPLHF. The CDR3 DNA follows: TGTGCCAGCAGCCCAGAGACAGGGCGCTTAAATTCACCCCTCCACTTT.